The sequence of this T cell receptor beta chain was determined in a study of cytomegalovirus exposure and HLA in healthy donors. Trimming removed 9 bases at V and 7 bases at J, with 21 bases between. Germline loops: CDR1 LNHDA, CDR2 SQIVND (reference sequence). The CDR3 length is 15 residues. It was with 60 Vbeta and 13 Jbeta primers that the PCR ran. Method: immunoSEQ multiplex PCR; TCRdb's copy keeps in-frame clones and lacks some. The sample holds roughly 140,000 clones; around a tenth are singletons and the top ten take less than 2%. Findings of the study overall: Later, TCR association rates were found to vary by HLA locus, highest for DRB1 and lowest for HLA-C.

Comments on this clone: What it recognizes is unknown.

The rearrangement joins TRBV19 to TRBJ2-2; weak D call: TRBD2 (6 bases). The clonotype originates from a male donor in good health and CMV-seronegative. Sequencing used PBMCs. CDR3 sequence: CASQPGTAGSGELFF. The CDR3 DNA sequence: TGTGCCAGCCAGCCAGGGACCGCGGGAAGCGGGGAGCTGTTTTTT.